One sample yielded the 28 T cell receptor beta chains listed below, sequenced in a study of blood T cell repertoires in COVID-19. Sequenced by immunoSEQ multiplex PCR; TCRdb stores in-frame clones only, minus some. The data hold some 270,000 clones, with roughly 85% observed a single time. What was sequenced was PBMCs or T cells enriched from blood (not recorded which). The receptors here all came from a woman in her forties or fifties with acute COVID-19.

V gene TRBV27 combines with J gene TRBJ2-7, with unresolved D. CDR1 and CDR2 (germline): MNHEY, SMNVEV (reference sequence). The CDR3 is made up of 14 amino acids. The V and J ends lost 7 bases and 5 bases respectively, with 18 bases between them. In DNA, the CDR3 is TGTGCCAGCAAGCCGCGAAATCTGAACCACGAGCAGTACTTC. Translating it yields CASKPRNLNHEQYF.

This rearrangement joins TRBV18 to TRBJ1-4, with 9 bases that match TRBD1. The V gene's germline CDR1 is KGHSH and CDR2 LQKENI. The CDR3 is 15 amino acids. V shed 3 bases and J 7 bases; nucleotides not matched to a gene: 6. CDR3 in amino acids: CASSPSRDRAEKLFF. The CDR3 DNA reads TGTGCCAGCTCACCTTCCCGGGACAGGGCTGAAAAACTGTTTTTT.

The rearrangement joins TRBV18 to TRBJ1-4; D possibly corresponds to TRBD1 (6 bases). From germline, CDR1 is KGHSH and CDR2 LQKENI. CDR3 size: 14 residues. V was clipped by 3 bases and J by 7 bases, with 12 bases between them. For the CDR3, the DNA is TGTGCCAGCTCACCCTCCAGGGGTTTTGAAAAACTGTTTTTT. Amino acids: CASSPSRGFEKLFF.

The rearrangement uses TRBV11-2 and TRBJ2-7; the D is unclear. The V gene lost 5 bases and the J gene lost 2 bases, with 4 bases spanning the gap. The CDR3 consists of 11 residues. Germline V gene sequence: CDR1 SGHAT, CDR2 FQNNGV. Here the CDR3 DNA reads TGTGCCAGCAGCGGCACCTACGAGCAGTACTTC. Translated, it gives CASSGTYEQYF. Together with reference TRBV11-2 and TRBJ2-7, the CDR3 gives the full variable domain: EAGVAQSPRYKIIEKRQSVAFWCNPISGHATLYWYQQILGQGPKLLIQFQNNGVVDDSQLPKDRFSAERLKGVDSTLKIQPAKLEDSAVYLCASSGTYEQYFGPGTRLTVT.

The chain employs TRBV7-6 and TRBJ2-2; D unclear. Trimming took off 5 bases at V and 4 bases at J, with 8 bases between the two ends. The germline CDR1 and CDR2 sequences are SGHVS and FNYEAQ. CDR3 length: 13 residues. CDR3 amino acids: CASSRPGTGELFF. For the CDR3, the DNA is TGTGCCAGCAGCCGCCCGGGCACCGGGGAGCTGTTTTTT.

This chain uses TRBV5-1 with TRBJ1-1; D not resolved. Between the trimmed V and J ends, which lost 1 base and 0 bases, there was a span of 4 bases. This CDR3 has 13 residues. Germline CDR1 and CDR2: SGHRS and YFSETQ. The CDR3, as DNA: TGCGCCAGCAGCTTGTTAATGAACACTGAAGCTTTCTTT. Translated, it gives CASSLLMNTEAFF.

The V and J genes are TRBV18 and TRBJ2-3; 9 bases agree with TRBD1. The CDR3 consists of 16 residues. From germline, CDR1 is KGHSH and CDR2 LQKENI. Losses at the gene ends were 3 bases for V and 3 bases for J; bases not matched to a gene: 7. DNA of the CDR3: TGTGCCAGCTCACCCTTAAGGGACAGGGCAACAGATACGCAGTATTTT. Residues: CASSPLRDRATDTQYF.

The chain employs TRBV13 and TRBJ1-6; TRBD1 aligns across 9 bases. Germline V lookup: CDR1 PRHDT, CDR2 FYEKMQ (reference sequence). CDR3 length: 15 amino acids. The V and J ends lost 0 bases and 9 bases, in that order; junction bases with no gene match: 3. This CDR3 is CASSLGTGGASPLHF. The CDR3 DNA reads TGTGCCAGCAGCTTAGGCACAGGGGGCGCTTCACCCCTCCACTTT.

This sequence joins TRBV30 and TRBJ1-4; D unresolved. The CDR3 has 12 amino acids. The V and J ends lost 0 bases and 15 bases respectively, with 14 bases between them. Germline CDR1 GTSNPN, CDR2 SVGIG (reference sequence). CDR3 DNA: TGTGCCTGGAGTGTTGGGTCGACGAGGATGTTTTTT. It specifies CAWSVGSTRMFF. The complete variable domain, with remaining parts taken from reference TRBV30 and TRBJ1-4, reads SQTIHQWPATLVQPVGSPLSLECTVEGTSNPNLYWYRQAAGRGLQLLFYSVGIGQISSEVPQNLSASRPQDRQFILSSKKLLLSDSGFYLCAWSVGSTRMFFGSGTQLSVL.

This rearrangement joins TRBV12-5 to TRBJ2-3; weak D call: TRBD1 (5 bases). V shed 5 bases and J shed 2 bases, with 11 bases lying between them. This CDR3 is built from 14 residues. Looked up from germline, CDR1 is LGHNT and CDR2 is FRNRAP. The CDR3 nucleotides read TGTGCTAGTGGTAAACTCAGGGTCACAGATACGCAGTATTTT. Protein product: CASGKLRVTDTQYF.

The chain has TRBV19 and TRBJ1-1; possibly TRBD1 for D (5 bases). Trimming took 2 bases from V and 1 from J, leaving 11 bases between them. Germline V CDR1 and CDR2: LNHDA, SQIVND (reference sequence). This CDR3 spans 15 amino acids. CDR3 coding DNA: TGTGCCAGTAGTATACAGGGCCCCAAGAACACTGAAGCTTTCTTT. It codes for CASSIQGPKNTEAFF.

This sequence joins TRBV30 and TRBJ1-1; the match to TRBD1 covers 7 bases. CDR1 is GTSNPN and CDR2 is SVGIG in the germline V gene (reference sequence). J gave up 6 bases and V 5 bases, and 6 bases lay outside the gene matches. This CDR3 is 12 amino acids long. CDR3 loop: CAWVQGRAEAFF. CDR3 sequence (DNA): TGTGCCTGGGTACAGGGGAGAGCTGAAGCTTTCTTT.

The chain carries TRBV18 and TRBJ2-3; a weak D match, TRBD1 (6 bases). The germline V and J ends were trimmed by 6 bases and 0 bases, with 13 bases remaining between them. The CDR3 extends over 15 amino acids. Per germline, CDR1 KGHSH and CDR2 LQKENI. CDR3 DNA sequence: TGTGCCAGCTCGTACCGGGACACCAGCACAGATACGCAGTATTTT. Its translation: CASSYRDTSTDTQYF.

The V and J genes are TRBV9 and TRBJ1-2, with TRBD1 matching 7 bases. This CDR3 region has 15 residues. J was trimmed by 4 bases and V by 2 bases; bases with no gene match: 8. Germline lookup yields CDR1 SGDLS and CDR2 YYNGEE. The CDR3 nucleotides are TGTGCCAGCAGCGTCCGACAGGGCTTCAGCTATGGCTACACCTTC. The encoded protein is CASSVRQGFSYGYTF. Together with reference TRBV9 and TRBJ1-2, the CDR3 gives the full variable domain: DSGVTQTPKHLITATGQRVTLRCSPRSGDLSVYWYQQSLDQGLQFLIQYYNGEERAKGNILERFSAQQFPDLHSELNLSSLELGDSALYFCASSVRQGFSYGYTFGSGTRLTVV.

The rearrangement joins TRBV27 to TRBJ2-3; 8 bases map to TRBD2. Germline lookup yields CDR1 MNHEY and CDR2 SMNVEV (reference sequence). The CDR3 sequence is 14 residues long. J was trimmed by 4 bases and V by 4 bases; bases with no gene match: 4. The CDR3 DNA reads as TGTGCCAGCAGTTCCACCGGGGGGGCAGATACGCAGTATTTT. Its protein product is CASSSTGGADTQYF.

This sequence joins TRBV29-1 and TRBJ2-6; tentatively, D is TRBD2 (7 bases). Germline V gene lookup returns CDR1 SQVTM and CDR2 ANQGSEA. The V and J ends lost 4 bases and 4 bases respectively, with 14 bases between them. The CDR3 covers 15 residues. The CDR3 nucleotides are TGCAGCGTTGCGGCGGGGGCGCTAGGGGCCAACGTCCTGACTTTC. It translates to CSVAAGALGANVLTF.

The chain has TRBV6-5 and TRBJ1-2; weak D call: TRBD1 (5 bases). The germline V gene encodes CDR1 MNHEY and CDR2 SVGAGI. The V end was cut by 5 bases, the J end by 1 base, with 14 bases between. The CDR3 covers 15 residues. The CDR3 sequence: CASSRAMGLNYGYTF. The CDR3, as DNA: TGTGCCAGCAGTCGAGCAATGGGACTTAACTATGGCTACACCTTC.

The CDR3 region has the DNA TGTGCCAGCGTGCGCGGGGTATCCCCCTTGGGGAACATTCAGTACTTC. Protein: CASVRGVSPLGNIQYF. The rearrangement joins TRBV18 to TRBJ2-4; D is possibly TRBD2 (6 bases). The germline gives CDR1 KGHSH, CDR2 LQKENI. With 8 bases removed from V and 7 bases from J, the gap between germline ends came to 24 bases. CDR3 size: 16 residues.

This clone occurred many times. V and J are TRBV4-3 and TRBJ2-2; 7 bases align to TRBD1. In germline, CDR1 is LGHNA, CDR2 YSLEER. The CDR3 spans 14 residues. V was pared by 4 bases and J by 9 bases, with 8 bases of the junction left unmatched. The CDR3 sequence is CASSRYRGSRELFF. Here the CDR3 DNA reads TGCGCCAGCAGCCGCTACAGGGGTAGCAGGGAGCTGTTTTTT.

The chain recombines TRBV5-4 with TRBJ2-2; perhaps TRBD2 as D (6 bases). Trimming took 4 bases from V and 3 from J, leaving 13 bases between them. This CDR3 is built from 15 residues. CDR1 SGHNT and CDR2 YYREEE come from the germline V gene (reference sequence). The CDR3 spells CASSHSGRYTGELFF. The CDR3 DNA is TGTGCCAGCAGCCACAGCGGGCGATACACCGGGGAGCTGTTTTTT.

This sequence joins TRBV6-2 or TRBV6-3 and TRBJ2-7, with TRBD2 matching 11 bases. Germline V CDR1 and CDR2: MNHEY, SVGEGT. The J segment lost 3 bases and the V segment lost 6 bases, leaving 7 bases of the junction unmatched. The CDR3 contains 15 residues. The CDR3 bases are TGTGCCAGCAGCCCAGGACTAGCGGGCTACTACGAGCAGTACTTC. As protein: CASSPGLAGYYEQYF.

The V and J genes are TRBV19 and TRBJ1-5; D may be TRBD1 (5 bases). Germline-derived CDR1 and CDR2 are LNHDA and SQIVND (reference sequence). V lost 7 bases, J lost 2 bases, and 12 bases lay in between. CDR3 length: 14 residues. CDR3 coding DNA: TGTGCCAGTATGGGGGGGTCGGGCAATCAGCCCCAGCATTTT. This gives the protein CASMGGSGNQPQHF.

The CDR3 DNA reads as TGTGCCAGCAGTTACGACCCCGCGGAGCCCCTCCACTTT. Protein sequence: CASSYDPAEPLHF. This chain connects TRBV6-6 to TRBJ1-6, with unresolved D. The germline V and J ends were trimmed by 2 bases and 13 bases, with 12 bases remaining between them. The CDR3 totals 13 residues. Germline loops: CDR1 MNHNY, CDR2 SVGAGI (reference sequence).

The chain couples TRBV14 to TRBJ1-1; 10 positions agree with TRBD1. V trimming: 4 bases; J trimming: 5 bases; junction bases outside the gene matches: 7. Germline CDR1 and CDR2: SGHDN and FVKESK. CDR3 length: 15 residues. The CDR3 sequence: CASSPWTGGMTEAFF. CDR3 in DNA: TGTGCCAGCAGCCCATGGACAGGGGGGATGACTGAAGCTTTCTTT.

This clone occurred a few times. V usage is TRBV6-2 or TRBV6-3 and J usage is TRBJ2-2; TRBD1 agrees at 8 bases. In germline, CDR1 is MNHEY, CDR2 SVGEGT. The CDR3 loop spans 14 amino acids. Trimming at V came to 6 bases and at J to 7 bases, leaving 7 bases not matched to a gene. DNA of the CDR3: TGTGCCAGCAGCTCAGGGGGCGCCGACGGGGAGCTGTTTTTT. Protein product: CASSSGGADGELFF.

The CDR3 loop is CASSLVGDVAEAFF. The CDR3 DNA follows: TGCGCCAGCAGCTTGGTGGGCGACGTGGCTGAAGCTTTCTTT. V usage is TRBV5-1 and J usage is TRBJ1-1; D gene uncertain. Trimming shortened V by 0 bases and J by 6 bases, and 12 bases separated the two germline ends. There are 14 residues in the CDR3. CDR1 and CDR2 from the germline V gene are SGHRS and YFSETQ.

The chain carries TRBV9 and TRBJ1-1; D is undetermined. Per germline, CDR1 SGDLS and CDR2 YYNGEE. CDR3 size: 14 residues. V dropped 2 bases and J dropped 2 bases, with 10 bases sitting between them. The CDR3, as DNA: TGTGCCAGCAGCGTCGTGCCGGTCAACACTGAAGCTTTCTTT. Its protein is CASSVVPVNTEAFF.

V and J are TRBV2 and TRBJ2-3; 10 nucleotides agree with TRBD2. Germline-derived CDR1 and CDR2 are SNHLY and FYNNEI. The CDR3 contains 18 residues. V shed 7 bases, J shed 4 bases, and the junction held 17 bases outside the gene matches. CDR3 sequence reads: CASTLSRGLAGVADTQYF. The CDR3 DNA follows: TGTGCCAGCACACTATCCCGGGGGCTAGCGGGGGTTGCAGATACGCAGTATTTT.